The rows below give T cell receptor beta chains drawn from one sample of a study of cytomegalovirus exposure and HLA in healthy donors. Clones were read by immunoSEQ multiplex PCR, and TCRdb kept only the in-frame ones, dropping some. Among under 150,000 clones listed, 70% to 85% were seen once. Material: PBMCs. The receptors were sampled from a middle-aged man in good health and CMV-seropositive. Both conserved end residues are part of each CDR3. The order of the fields is CDR3 DNA, CDR3 protein, J gene, V gene, clone size, D gene. D genes are given only for firm matches. Size is omitted from some rows. Given values are once, few, many or a class for expanded clones.

CDR3nt: TGCGCCAGCAGCGCCGGGACTTCTCAAGAGACCCAGTACTTC; CDR3aa: CASSAGTSQETQYF; j_gene: TRBJ2-5; v_gene: TRBV5-1; abundance: NA; d_gene: NA
CDR3nt: TGCGCCAGCAGCCAAGGTCCGGGGTGGACAGATACGCAGTATTTT; CDR3aa: CASSQGPGWTDTQYF; j_gene: TRBJ2-3; v_gene: TRBV4-1; abundance: NA; d_gene: NA
CDR3nt: TGTGCCTGGCGGACACTGCCGGAGACCCAGTACTTC; CDR3aa: CAWRTLPETQYF; j_gene: TRBJ2-5; v_gene: TRBV30; abundance: NA; d_gene: NA
CDR3nt: TGCAGCGTTGGCAGGGGAAACTACGAGCAGTACTTC; CDR3aa: CSVGRGNYEQYF; j_gene: TRBJ2-7; v_gene: TRBV29-1; abundance: NA; d_gene: NA
CDR3nt: TGTGCCAGCAGCTATGGCGGTTATGACAGGGACCAGTACTTC; CDR3aa: CASSYGGYDRDQYF; j_gene: TRBJ2-7; v_gene: TRBV7-9; abundance: NA; d_gene: TRBD1
CDR3nt: TGCGCCAGCAGGTCCTTGACAGGGACGAAAAGCACAGATACGCAGTATTTT; CDR3aa: CASRSLTGTKSTDTQYF; j_gene: TRBJ2-3; v_gene: TRBV4-1; abundance: NA; d_gene: TRBD1
CDR3nt: TGTGCCAGCAGTTACTCGAGAGGGGGAACTGAAGCTTTCTTT; CDR3aa: CASSYSRGGTEAFF; j_gene: TRBJ1-1; v_gene: TRBV6-6; abundance: few; d_gene: NA
CDR3nt: TGTGCCAGCAGCTCGCTAGCGGGATGGAACAATGAGCAGTTCTTC; CDR3aa: CASSSLAGWNNEQFF; j_gene: TRBJ2-1; v_gene: TRBV7-8; abundance: NA; d_gene: TRBD2
CDR3nt: TGTGCCATAAATCACCGGACAGGTCCGGCTGAGCAGTACTTC; CDR3aa: CAINHRTGPAEQYF; j_gene: TRBJ2-5; v_gene: TRBV2; abundance: NA; d_gene: TRBD1
CDR3nt: TGTGCCAGCAGCCCACTAACAGGGGGCATGGGCACCGGGGAGCTGTTTTTT; CDR3aa: CASSPLTGGMGTGELFF; j_gene: TRBJ2-2; v_gene: TRBV13; abundance: NA; d_gene: TRBD1
CDR3nt: TGCGCCAGCAGCCAAGATCTCACAGGGTCACGGGGCGAGCAGTACTTC; CDR3aa: CASSQDLTGSRGEQYF; j_gene: TRBJ2-7; v_gene: TRBV4-1; abundance: NA; d_gene: NA
CDR3nt: TGTGCCAGCAGCGGTGGACAGCTCTATAATTCACCCCTCCACTTT; CDR3aa: CASSGGQLYNSPLHF; j_gene: TRBJ1-6; v_gene: TRBV7-2; abundance: once; d_gene: NA
CDR3nt: TGTGCCAGCAGCTTTAAACTAGCGGGAGAAGAGACCCAGTACTTC; CDR3aa: CASSFKLAGEETQYF; j_gene: TRBJ2-5; v_gene: TRBV5-4; abundance: few; d_gene: TRBD2
CDR3nt: TGCGCCAGCAGCTTGGGGTTGCAGGGGCGAGGGGAGACCCAGTACTTC; CDR3aa: CASSLGLQGRGETQYF; j_gene: TRBJ2-5; v_gene: TRBV5-1; abundance: NA; d_gene: NA
CDR3nt: TGTGCCAGCAGCTTAGCGGGGGGTGGGTTCCACGAGCAGTACTTC; CDR3aa: CASSLAGGGFHEQYF; j_gene: TRBJ2-7; v_gene: TRBV7-9; abundance: NA; d_gene: NA
CDR3nt: TGTGCCAGCAAGGATCGGGGGTTTCCTTACGAGCAGTACTTC; CDR3aa: CASKDRGFPYEQYF; j_gene: TRBJ2-7; v_gene: TRBV6-6; abundance: NA; d_gene: NA
CDR3nt: TGCGCCAGCAGTCTAGGGAGGACTAATGAAAAACTGTTTTTT; CDR3aa: CASSLGRTNEKLFF; j_gene: TRBJ1-4; v_gene: TRBV5-1; abundance: NA; d_gene: NA
CDR3nt: TGCGCCAGCAGCCAAATACAGGACAGAGAGACCCAGTACTTC; CDR3aa: CASSQIQDRETQYF; j_gene: TRBJ2-5; v_gene: TRBV5-1; abundance: NA; d_gene: NA
CDR3nt: TGCGCCAGCCTGGGGCCCGGGACAGGGACCAACGAGCAGTACTTC; CDR3aa: CASLGPGTGTNEQYF; j_gene: TRBJ2-7; v_gene: TRBV5-1; abundance: NA; d_gene: TRBD1
CDR3nt: TGTGCCAGCAGCTTACCACAGGGGGGGACCGGGGAGCTGTTTTTT; CDR3aa: CASSLPQGGTGELFF; j_gene: TRBJ2-2; v_gene: TRBV7-2; abundance: NA; d_gene: NA
CDR3nt: TGTGCCAGCAGTTTACTCGTGTATAGTGAAGCTTTCTTT; CDR3aa: CASSLLVYSEAFF; j_gene: TRBJ1-1; v_gene: TRBV6-5; abundance: few; d_gene: NA
CDR3nt: TGTGCCAGCAGTCCGGAGGAGCACAGGGGTGGCTACACCTTC; CDR3aa: CASSPEEHRGGYTF; j_gene: TRBJ1-2; v_gene: TRBV6-5; abundance: NA; d_gene: TRBD1